This paragraph reports one T cell receptor beta chain. The antigen remains unidentified. This entry is derived from a study of CD8 T cells in ankylosing spondylitis. Whole-study findings and limits: In ankylosing spondylitis blood, a motif of several highly homologous TCR beta variants appeared characteristic. Reports of some motif variants in reactive arthritis synovial fluid and blood predate this one.

TCRdb itself ran the 5' RACE reads through MiXCR, one entry per CDR3 protein. The table includes 200,000 to 250,000 distinct CDR3 sequences, 7.3% detected once. The CDR3 runs 14 residues. Germline V gene data show CDR1 as SGHTA and CDR2 as FQGNSA. V was pared by 1 base and J by 7 bases, with 4 bases of the junction left unmatched. This sequence was found in a male donor with ankylosing spondylitis. Sequencing input: blood, either unsorted or a sorted T cell fraction (not recorded which). V usage is TRBV7-2 and J usage is TRBJ2-1, with 7 bases matching TRBD2. Written as DNA, the CDR3 is TGTGCCAGCAGCTTAGTGACTAGCCGAAATGAGCAGTTCTTC. Encoded protein: CASSLVTSRNEQFF.